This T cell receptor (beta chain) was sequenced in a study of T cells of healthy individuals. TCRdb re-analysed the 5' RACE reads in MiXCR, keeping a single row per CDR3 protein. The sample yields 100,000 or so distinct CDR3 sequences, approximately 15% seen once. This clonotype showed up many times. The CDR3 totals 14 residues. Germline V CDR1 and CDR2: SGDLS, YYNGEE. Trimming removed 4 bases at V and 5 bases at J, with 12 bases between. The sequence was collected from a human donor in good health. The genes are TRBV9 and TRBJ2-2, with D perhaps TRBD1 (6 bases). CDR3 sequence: CASSLTQGTGELFF. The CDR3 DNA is TGTGCCAGCAGCCTTACCCAGGGGACCGGGGAGCTGTTTTTT.